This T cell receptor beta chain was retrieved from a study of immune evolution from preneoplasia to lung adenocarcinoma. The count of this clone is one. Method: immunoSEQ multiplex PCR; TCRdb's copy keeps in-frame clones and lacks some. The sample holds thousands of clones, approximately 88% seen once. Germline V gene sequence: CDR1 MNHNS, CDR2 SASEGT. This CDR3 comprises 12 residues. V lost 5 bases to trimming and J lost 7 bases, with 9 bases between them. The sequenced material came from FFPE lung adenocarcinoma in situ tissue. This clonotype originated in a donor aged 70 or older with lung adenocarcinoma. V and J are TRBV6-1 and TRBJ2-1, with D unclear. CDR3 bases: TGTGCCAGCAGTTATGACGGAAATGAGCAGTTCTTC. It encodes CASSYDGNEQFF.